This T cell receptor beta chain was captured by sequencing in a study of blood T cell repertoires in COVID-19. Study context: The United States, Italy and Spain provided the acute and convalescent COVID-19 samples.

In the original workflow: Reference gene primer amplification yielded estimated nucleated cell counts. The data were produced by immunoSEQ multiplex PCR, yet TCRdb's version contains in-frame clones alone and is incomplete. From that table come the V and J calls and clone size; the DNA was used to work out D and trimming. The sample yields approximately 250,000 clones, 86% seen once. This CDR3 comprises 15 residues. With V trimmed by 8 bases and J by 4 bases, 10 bases remained unmatched. Germline-derived CDR1 and CDR2 are SGHAT and FQDESV (reference sequence). The origin of this receptor is a woman aged 80 or older with COVID-19, enrolled during active disease. This chain joins TRBV11-1 and TRBJ2-1, with 8 nucleotides matching TRBD2. Sequencing input: peripheral blood. The CDR3 region is CASRVGGLGYNEQFF. CDR3 nucleotide sequence: TGTGCCAGCCGGGTCGGGGGACTAGGGTACAATGAGCAGTTCTTC.